This T cell receptor (beta chain) appears in the sequencing data of a study of blood T cell repertoires in COVID-19. Study details: COVID-19 samples collected from the United States, Italy and Spain covered acute and convalescent phases. T cells, B-cell-depleted T cells, or PBMCs supplied cDNA or gDNA.

There are a few counts of this clone. Seattle's cohort entered during active infection and was followed longitudinally. This CDR3 contains 15 residues. V shed 7 bases and J 8 bases; nucleotides not matched to a gene: 9. Germline CDR1 MNHEY, CDR2 SMNVEV (reference sequence). Original processing methods: Nucleated cell number was recorded as an estimate derived from reference gene primer amplification. The table came from immunoSEQ multiplex PCR; TCRdb's copy has only in-frame clones and leaves some out. The DNA was the basis for D and trimming; V, J and clone size are from that table. The sample lists about 170,000 clones, approximately 90% occurring once.

The chain has TRBV27 and TRBJ2-1; 12 bases match TRBD2. Sequenced input: peripheral blood. The receptor was isolated from a man aged 18 to 30 with COVID-19, enrolled during active disease. The CDR3 here is CASTEGLAGRYEQFF. The CDR3 DNA reads TGTGCCAGCACCGAAGGACTAGCGGGAAGGTATGAGCAGTTCTTC.